What follows describes a single T cell receptor (beta chain). What it recognizes is unknown. Trimming pared 5 bases from V and 1 base from J, leaving 17 bases between. Germline-derived CDR1 and CDR2 are SEHNR and FQNEAQ (reference sequence). This CDR3 comprises 16 residues. This entry is derived from a study of cytomegalovirus exposure and HLA in healthy donors. Study-wide findings and caveats: Sequences of the TCR beta chain were said to predict the HLA-A and HLA-B alleles of most subjects accurately. An observed cluster of highly shared sequence variants was recorded as a likely sequencing artifact.

The PCR made use of 60 Vbeta and 13 Jbeta primers. Using immunoSEQ multiplex PCR, the repertoire was profiled, and TCRdb retains in-frame clones only, with some absent. The table includes under 200,000 clones, roughly four fifths detected once. The rearrangement links TRBV7-9 to TRBJ1-1; possible D gene TRBD1, 6 bases. The sequencing input was PBMCs. This sequence was found in a man aged 50 or older in good health and CMV-seropositive. CDR3 protein: CASSPYPGQWNTEAFF. DNA of the CDR3: TGTGCCAGCAGCCCCTACCCGGGACAATGGAACACTGAAGCTTTCTTT. The full variable domain, with the rest looked up from reference TRBV7-9 and TRBJ1-1, is DTGVSQNPRHKITKRGQNVTFRCDPISEHNRLYWYRQTLGQGPEFLTYFQNEAQLEKSRLLSDRFSAERPKGSFSTLEIQRTEQGDSAMYLCASSPYPGQWNTEAFFGQGTRLTVV.